This T cell receptor (beta chain) was found in a study of cytomegalovirus exposure and HLA in healthy donors. This clone occurred a few times. Its antigen is currently unknown. After removal of 4 bases from V and 3 bases from J, the junction contained 6 bases not matched to a gene. Per germline, CDR1 SGHDT and CDR2 YYEEEE. The CDR3 is 15 amino acids. Though nominally healthy at sampling, donors likely had unrecorded immune exposures. Researchers ran the PCR with 60 Vbeta and 13 Jbeta primers. Using immunoSEQ multiplex PCR, the repertoire was profiled, and TCRdb retains in-frame clones only, with some absent. In the table there are 200,000 or so clones, nearly 80% of which are singletons. Broader study findings: Sequencing depth roughly uniform across donors was assumed in presence/absence analyses.

The rearrangement uses TRBV5-6 and TRBJ1-4; the match to TRBD1 covers 7 bases. This TCR was recovered from a woman aged 25 to 39 in good health and CMV-seropositive. The sequencing sample was made of PBMCs. The CDR3 loop reads CASSQGTDSNEKLFF. The DNA of the CDR3 is TGTGCCAGCAGCCAGGGGACAGATTCTAATGAAAAACTGTTTTTT.